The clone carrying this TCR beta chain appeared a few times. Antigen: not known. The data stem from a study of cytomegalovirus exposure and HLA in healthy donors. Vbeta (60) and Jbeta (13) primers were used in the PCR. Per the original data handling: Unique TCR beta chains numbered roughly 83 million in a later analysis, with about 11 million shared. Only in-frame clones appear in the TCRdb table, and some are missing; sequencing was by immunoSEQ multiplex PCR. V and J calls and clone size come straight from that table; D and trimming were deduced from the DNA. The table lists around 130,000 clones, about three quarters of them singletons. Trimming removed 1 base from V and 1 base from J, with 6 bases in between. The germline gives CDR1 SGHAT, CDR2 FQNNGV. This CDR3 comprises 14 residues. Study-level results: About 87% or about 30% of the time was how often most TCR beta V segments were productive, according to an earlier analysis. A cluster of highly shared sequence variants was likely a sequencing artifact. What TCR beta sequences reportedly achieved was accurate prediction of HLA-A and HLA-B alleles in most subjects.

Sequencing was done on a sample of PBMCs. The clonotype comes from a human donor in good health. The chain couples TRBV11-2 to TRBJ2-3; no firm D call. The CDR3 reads CASSLGSGTDTQYF. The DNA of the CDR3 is TGTGCCAGCAGCTTAGGGAGCGGCACAGATACGCAGTATTTT.